These 31 T cell receptor beta chains share one sample of origin, sequenced in a study of control samples from healthy donors and cancer patients. Assay: immunoSEQ multiplex PCR; the TCRdb copy retains only in-frame clones and omits some. The sample has approximately 170,000 clones; almost 90% are singletons. Input material: blood. The receptors here all came from a woman aged 25 to 45 in good health.

The chain employs TRBV5-4 and TRBJ2-1, with 9 bases matching TRBD2. The length of the CDR3 is 14 residues. After removal of 4 bases from V and 7 bases from J, the junction contained 6 bases not matched to a gene. Germline-derived CDR1 and CDR2 are SGHNT and YYREEE (reference sequence). The CDR3 loop is CASSPSGTRNEQFF. CDR3 nucleotide sequence: TGTGCCAGCAGCCCTAGCGGGACCAGGAATGAGCAGTTCTTC.

The rearrangement links TRBV29-1 to TRBJ2-1, with no clear D. Trimming took 6 bases from V and 8 from J, leaving 14 bases between them. Germline CDR1 and CDR2: SQVTM and ANQGSEA. The CDR3 spans 12 residues. DNA for the CDR3: TGCAGCGTGGCGCAGAGCCCAGATGAGCAGTTCTTC. It codes for CSVAQSPDEQFF.

This chain uses TRBV27 with TRBJ2-7; 7 bases match TRBD2. The CDR3 is made up of 12 amino acids. V was clipped by 10 bases and J by 6 bases; unmatched bases: 9. CDR1 is MNHEY, CDR2 SMNVEV, per germline (reference sequence). CDR3 region: CATSTGGSEQYF. CDR3 in DNA: TGTGCCACATCGACGGGGGGTAGCGAGCAGTACTTC.

The chain has TRBV2 and TRBJ1-6, with D unresolved. CDR3 length: 14 amino acids. V gave up 6 bases and J gave up 7 bases, with 13 bases separating them. Germline V gene lookup returns CDR1 SNHLY and CDR2 FYNNEI. CDR3 coding DNA: TGTGCCAGCAGGGGAAGTCCACCGAATTCACCCCTCCACTTT. Translated, it gives CASRGSPPNSPLHF.

This clone appeared once. The chain uses TRBV19 and TRBJ1-5; D is ambiguous. The V gene lost 6 bases and the J gene lost 0 bases, with 15 bases spanning the gap. CDR1 is LNHDA and CDR2 is SQIVND in the germline V gene (reference sequence). This CDR3 region has 16 residues. The CDR3: CASRKGGYYSNQPQHF. For the CDR3, the DNA is TGTGCCAGTAGGAAGGGTGGCTATTATAGCAATCAGCCCCAGCATTTT.

V is TRBV29-1 and J is TRBJ2-3; possibly TRBD2 for D (5 bases). Germline assignment: CDR1 SQVTM and CDR2 ANQGSEA. The CDR3 runs to 15 residues. Trimming took 4 bases from V and 2 from J, leaving 16 bases between them. CDR3 DNA sequence: TGCAGCGTTGGCCCGGGATCGATAACCACAGATACGCAGTATTTT. This gives the protein CSVGPGSITTDTQYF.

The chain has TRBV11-3 and TRBJ2-2, with a tentative D call TRBD1 (5 bases). Looked up from germline, CDR1 is SGHNT and CDR2 is YENEEA. V lost 5 bases and J lost 1, with 8 bases in between. There are 14 residues in the CDR3. CDR3 DNA sequence: TGTGCCAGCAGCAAAGGACAGAACACCGGGGAGCTGTTTTTT. Translating it yields CASSKGQNTGELFF. Full variable domain (remainder filled in from reference TRBV11-3 and TRBJ2-2): EAGVVQSPRYKIIEKKQPVAFWCNPISGHNTLYWYLQNLGQGPELLIRYENEEAVDDSQLPKDRFSAERLKGVDSTLKIQPAELGDSAVYLCASSKGQNTGELFFGEGSRLTVL.

The V gene is TRBV28, the J gene TRBJ2-7; TRBD1 aligns across 7 bases. With V trimmed by 5 bases and J by 0 bases, 7 bases remained unmatched. The CDR3 loop spans 15 amino acids. The germline V gene has CDR1 MDHEN and CDR2 SYDVKM. The CDR3 DNA reads as TGTGCCAGCAGTACCCAAGCAGGGGGCTCCTACGAGCAGTACTTC. Protein product: CASSTQAGGSYEQYF.

The V gene is TRBV9, the J gene TRBJ2-3, with TRBD1 matching 7 bases. Germline V gene sequence: CDR1 SGDLS, CDR2 YYNGEE. CDR3 length: 17 amino acids. V lost 2 bases, J lost 0 bases, and 9 bases stayed unmatched. Here the CDR3 reads CASSVAGGSSSTDTQYF. DNA of the CDR3: TGTGCCAGCAGCGTGGCAGGGGGAAGCTCTAGCACAGATACGCAGTATTTT.

This chain links TRBV5-1 with TRBJ2-2; D unresolved. This CDR3 comprises 13 residues. V dropped 0 bases and J dropped 11 bases, with 11 bases sitting between them. Germline V gene sequence: CDR1 SGHRS, CDR2 YFSETQ. CDR3 in DNA: TGCGCCAGCAGCTTGGCGGTCGTCCCCGAGCTGTTTTTT. It translates to CASSLAVVPELFF.

The V call is TRBV11-2, the J call TRBJ2-1; D is perhaps TRBD2 (7 bases). V was clipped by 8 bases and J by 4 bases, with 15 bases between them. Per germline, CDR1 SGHAT and CDR2 FQNNGV. This CDR3 spans 14 amino acids. The CDR3 here is CASGRGALYNEQFF. CDR3 sequence (DNA): TGTGCCAGCGGGAGGGGGGCCCTTTACAATGAGCAGTTCTTC.

The V and J genes are TRBV5-6 and TRBJ2-1; 10 bases align to TRBD2. With 4 bases clipped from V and 4 bases from J, the junction kept 5 bases outside the gene matches. In germline, CDR1 is SGHDT, CDR2 YYEEEE. CDR3 length: 15 residues. The chain's CDR3 is CASSPLAGAYNEQFF. Written as DNA, the CDR3 is TGTGCCAGCAGCCCGCTAGCGGGAGCTTACAATGAGCAGTTCTTC. Supplemented by reference TRBV5-6 and TRBJ2-1, the full variable domain reads DAGVTQSPTHLIKTRGQQVTLRCSPKSGHDTVSWYQQALGQGPQFIFQYYEEEERQRGNFPDRFSGHQFPNYSSELNVNALLLGDSALYLCASSPLAGAYNEQFFGPGTRLTVL.

CDR3 nucleotide sequence: TGCGCCAGCAGCGAGGGACTAGCGGGAACCGGGGAGCTGTTTTTT. Encoded protein: CASSEGLAGTGELFF. The chain couples TRBV5-1 to TRBJ2-2, with TRBD2 identical over 13 bases. The CDR3 has 15 amino acids. V shed 4 bases and J 5 bases; nucleotides not matched to a gene: 2. Germline V lookup: CDR1 SGHRS, CDR2 YFSETQ.

This rearrangement joins TRBV5-4 to TRBJ2-1, with 7 bases fitting TRBD1. J was trimmed by 3 bases and V by 0 bases; bases with no gene match: 6. This CDR3 has 16 amino acids. Germline V CDR1 and CDR2: SGHNT, YYREEE (reference sequence). The CDR3 here is CASSLEGGAFYNEQFF. CDR3 nucleotide sequence: TGTGCCAGCAGCTTGGAAGGGGGCGCGTTCTACAATGAGCAGTTCTTC.

The J gene is TRBJ2-1, the V gene TRBV10-1; D is uncertain. This CDR3 is 15 amino acids long. The germline V gene encodes CDR1 WNHNN and CDR2 SYGVQD (reference sequence). Trimming cost V 4 bases and J 1 base, with 11 bases left between them. This CDR3 reads CASSASLRSYNEQFF. CDR3 sequence (DNA): TGCGCCAGCAGTGCTTCGCTTCGTTCCTACAATGAGCAGTTCTTC.

The CDR3 region is CASSPASGGASAAFF. The CDR3 DNA follows: TGTGCCAGCAGTCCCGCGAGCGGGGGGGCCAGCGCAGCTTTCTTT. The chain combines TRBV28 with TRBJ1-1, with D possibly TRBD1 on 6 matching bases. This CDR3 comprises 15 residues. Looked up from germline, CDR1 is MDHEN and CDR2 is SYDVKM. Trimming removed 5 bases at V and 10 bases at J, with 23 bases between.

The rearrangement joins TRBV23-1 to TRBJ2-7, with D perhaps matching TRBD1 (5 bases). TRBV23-1 is placed among ORFs of uncertain function. There are 14 residues in the CDR3. Between the trimmed V and J ends, which lost 4 bases and 4 bases, there was a span of 14 bases. The CDR3 loop reads CASSPSQGPYEQYV. The CDR3, as DNA: TGCGCCAGCAGTCCTTCGCAGGGTCCATACGAGCAGTACGTC.

The chain recombines TRBV11-2 with TRBJ2-2; D is possibly TRBD1 (6 bases). Trimming shortened V by 4 bases and J by 1 base, and 13 bases separated the two germline ends. This CDR3 has 16 amino acids. Germline values: CDR1 SGHAT, CDR2 FQNNGV. The CDR3 here is CASSSWDTRNTGELFF. CDR3 in DNA: TGTGCCAGCAGCTCATGGGACACTAGGAACACCGGGGAGCTGTTTTTT.

DNA of the CDR3: TGTGCCAGCAGCTTGGCCGGGCGGGAGGCTGGGAATGAGCAGTTCTTC. This encodes CASSLAGREAGNEQFF. The V and J genes are TRBV5-4 and TRBJ2-1, with 8 positions matching TRBD2. V shed 0 bases and J 7 bases; nucleotides not matched to a gene: 9. The CDR3 runs 16 residues. CDR1 is SGHNT, CDR2 YYREEE, per germline (reference sequence).

This clone has only a few counts. CDR3 region: CASSLEVRGYTF. CDR3 coding DNA: TGTGCCAGCAGCTTAGAGGTCCGCGGCTACACCTTC. J is TRBJ1-2 and V is TRBV7-9; D remains ambiguous. Germline loops: CDR1 SEHNR, CDR2 FQNEAQ (reference sequence). This CDR3 comprises 12 residues. V was clipped by 1 base and J by 8 bases, with 8 bases between them.

J is TRBJ1-5 and V is TRBV10-1, with 7 bases lining up with TRBD1. The CDR3 is 13 amino acids. Unmatched junction bases numbered 3, after V lost 6 bases and J lost 4 bases. The germline V gene encodes CDR1 WNHNN and CDR2 SYGVQD (reference sequence). The CDR3 DNA reads as TGCGCCAGCAGCGACAGGGCGAATCAGCCCCAGCATTTT. Translated: CASSDRANQPQHF.

This chain connects TRBV15 to TRBJ2-2; no firm D call. V lost 2 bases and J 4 bases, leaving 5 bases between the germline ends. This CDR3 comprises 13 residues. Germline V gene sequence: CDR1 LNHNV, CDR2 YYDKDF (reference sequence). This CDR3 reads CATSRQVTGELFF. The CDR3 DNA follows: TGTGCCACCAGCAGACAGGTCACCGGGGAGCTGTTTTTT.

CDR3 amino acids: CASSEHGKTQYF. The CDR3 DNA sequence: TGTGCCAGCAGTGAGCATGGAAAGACCCAGTACTTC. This rearrangement joins TRBV6-1 to TRBJ2-5; D unresolved. Germline CDR1 reads MNHNS; CDR2 reads SASEGT. Trimming pared 3 bases from V and 6 bases from J, leaving 8 bases between. The CDR3 is 12 amino acids.

J is TRBJ1-1 and V is TRBV5-6; TRBD1 aligns across 9 bases. The junction had 7 bases not matched to a gene; V was cut back by 8 bases and J by 5 bases. There are 13 residues in the CDR3. CDR1 and CDR2 (germline): SGHDT, YYEEEE. DNA for the CDR3: TGTGCCAGTATCGGACAGGGGAGGACTGAAGCTTTCTTT. This encodes CASIGQGRTEAFF.

This chain links TRBV2 with TRBJ1-1; D is uncertain. The V gene's germline CDR1 is SNHLY and CDR2 FYNNEI. V was pared by 4 bases and J by 1 base, with 7 bases between. CDR3 length: 13 amino acids. CDR3 sequence reads: CASSAAGNTEAFF. CDR3 bases: TGTGCCAGCAGTGCTGCAGGGAACACTGAAGCTTTCTTT.

The chain links TRBV3-1 (or the pseudogene TRBV3-2) to TRBJ2-7; 7 bases are a match to TRBD2. In germline, CDR1 is LGHDT, CDR2 YNNKEL (reference sequence). The CDR3 length is 13 residues. The junction had 3 bases not matched to a gene; V was cut back by 1 base and J by 6 bases. In DNA, the CDR3 is TGTGCCAGCAGCCAAGTGTCTAGCGGCGAGCAGTACTTC. Translating gives CASSQVSSGEQYF.

V and J are TRBV5-6 and TRBJ2-7; TRBD1 is a possible D gene (6 bases). The CDR3 length is 14 residues. Trimming cost V 4 bases and J 2 bases, with 13 bases left between them. Germline CDR1 SGHDT, CDR2 YYEEEE. In DNA, the CDR3 is TGTGCCAGCAGCCACTGGGGGACAACCTACGAGCAGTACGTC. It is translated as CASSHWGTTYEQYV.

The chain links TRBV10-3 to TRBJ2-2; perhaps TRBD1 as D (6 bases). Trimming left V 7 bases short and J 1 base short, with 10 bases between. The CDR3 runs 14 residues. The germline gives CDR1 ENHRY, CDR2 SYGVKD. The CDR3 sequence is CAITPTGNTGELFF. The CDR3 region has the DNA TGTGCCATCACCCCGACAGGGAACACCGGGGAGCTGTTTTTT.

CDR3 coding DNA: TGTGCCAGCAGTACGGCGACAGGAAGTGTCGGTCAGCCCCAGCATTTT. Encoded protein: CASSTATGSVGQPQHF. The chain combines TRBV27 with TRBJ1-5, with D possibly matching TRBD1 (6 bases). V was cut by 5 bases and J by 6 bases, with 20 bases left in between. This CDR3 has 16 amino acids. CDR1 is MNHEY and CDR2 is SMNVEV in the germline V gene (reference sequence).

The chain uses TRBV25-1 and TRBJ2-3; the match to TRBD2 covers 7 bases. Germline V lookup: CDR1 MGHDK, CDR2 SYGVNS. This CDR3 has 15 amino acids. Unmatched junction bases numbered 10, after V lost 4 bases and J lost 6 bases. DNA for the CDR3: TGTGCCAGCAGTGGGGGGGGAAATTTCGTCGATACGCAGTATTTT. Amino acids: CASSGGGNFVDTQYF.

This sequence joins TRBV11-3 and TRBJ2-3; no definite D call. The CDR3 extends over 14 amino acids. The V gene lost 5 bases and the J gene lost 6 bases, with 15 bases spanning the gap. In germline, CDR1 is SGHNT, CDR2 YENEEA. The CDR3 loop is CASSPSRSTDTQYF. The CDR3 DNA sequence: TGTGCCAGCAGCCCGTCACGATCCACTGATACGCAGTATTTT.